This T cell receptor beta chain stems from a study of Graves' ophthalmopathy and Graves' hyperthyroidism. RNA transcripts were the template, and TCR beta CDR3 regions were amplified from them. After a first-round RT-PCR with HTBI primers, a second-round multiplex PCR was run. One entry per CDR3 protein results from TCRdb running MiXCR on the multiplex PCR reads. Of around 600,000 distinct CDR3 sequences listed, roughly 41% are singletons. Germline CDR1 and CDR2: SGHAT and FQNNGV. V was clipped by 5 bases and J by 4 bases, with 21 bases between them. This CDR3 spans 16 amino acids. Findings and limits, study-wide: In separating ophthalmopathy from stable hyperthyroidism, a 13-signature model achieved roughly 87% sensitivity and 65% to 84% specificity.

Worth noting for this clonotype: What it recognizes is unknown.

This clonotype originated in an adult man with Graves' ophthalmopathy. The sequenced sample consisted of peripheral blood. The chain combines TRBV11-2 with TRBJ2-7; D perhaps matches TRBD2 (5 bases). The CDR3 DNA reads TGTGCCAGCAGCGCCCACCATGAGGGTTACCCTTACGAGCAGTACTTC. It is translated as CASSAHHEGYPYEQYF.